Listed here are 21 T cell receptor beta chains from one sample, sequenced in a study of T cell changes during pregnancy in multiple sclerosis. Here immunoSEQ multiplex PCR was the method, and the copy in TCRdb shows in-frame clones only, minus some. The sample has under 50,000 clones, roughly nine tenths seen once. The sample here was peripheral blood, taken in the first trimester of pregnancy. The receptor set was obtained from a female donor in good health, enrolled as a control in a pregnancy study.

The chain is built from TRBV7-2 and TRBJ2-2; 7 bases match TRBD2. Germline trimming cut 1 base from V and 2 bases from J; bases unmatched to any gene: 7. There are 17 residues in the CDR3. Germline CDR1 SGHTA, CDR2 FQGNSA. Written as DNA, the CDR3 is TGTGCCAGCAGCTTAGAACGGGACTATGAAAACACCGGGGAGCTGTTTTTT. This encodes CASSLERDYENTGELFF.

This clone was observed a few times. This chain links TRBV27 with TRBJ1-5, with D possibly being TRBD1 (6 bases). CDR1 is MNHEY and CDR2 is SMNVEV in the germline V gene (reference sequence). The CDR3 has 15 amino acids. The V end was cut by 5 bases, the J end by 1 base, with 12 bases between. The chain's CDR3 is CASSPTGQSNQPQHF. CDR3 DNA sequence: TGTGCCAGCAGTCCGACAGGTCAGAGCAATCAGCCCCAGCATTTT.

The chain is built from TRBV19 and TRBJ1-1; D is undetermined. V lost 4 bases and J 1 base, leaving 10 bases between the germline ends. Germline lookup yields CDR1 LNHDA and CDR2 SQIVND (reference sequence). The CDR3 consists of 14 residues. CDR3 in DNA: TGTGCCAGTAGTACTCCCTACGAGAACACTGAAGCTTTCTTT. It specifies CASSTPYENTEAFF.

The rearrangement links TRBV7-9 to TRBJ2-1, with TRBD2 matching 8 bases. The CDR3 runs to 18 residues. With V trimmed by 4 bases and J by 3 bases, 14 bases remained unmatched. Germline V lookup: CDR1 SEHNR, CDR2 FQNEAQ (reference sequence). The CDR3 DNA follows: TGTGCCAGCAGCTCCTCCGTTGCGGGAGGTGAGCTCTACAATGAGCAGTTCTTC. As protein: CASSSSVAGGELYNEQFF.

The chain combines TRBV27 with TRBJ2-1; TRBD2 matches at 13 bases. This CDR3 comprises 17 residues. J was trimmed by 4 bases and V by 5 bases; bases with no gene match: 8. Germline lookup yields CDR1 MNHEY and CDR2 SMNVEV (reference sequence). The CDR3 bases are TGTGCCAGCAGTCGAGGACTAGCGGGGGCCACTTACAATGAGCAGTTCTTC. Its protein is CASSRGLAGATYNEQFF.

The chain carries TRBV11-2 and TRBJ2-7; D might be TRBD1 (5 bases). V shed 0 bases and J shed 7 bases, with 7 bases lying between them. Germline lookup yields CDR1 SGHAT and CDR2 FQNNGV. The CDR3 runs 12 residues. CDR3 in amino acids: CASSLEGPEQYF. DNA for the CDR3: TGTGCCAGCAGCTTAGAGGGGCCAGAGCAGTACTTC.

CDR3 DNA sequence: TGTGCCAGCAGTTACTCGACCGGACAGGGGGTAGAGACCCAGTACTTC. Translating it yields CASSYSTGQGVETQYF. V is TRBV6-5 and J is TRBJ2-5, with 10 bases that match TRBD1. CDR1 and CDR2 from the germline V gene are MNHEY and SVGAGI. V lost 0 bases and J lost 4; bases outside the gene matches: 5. The length of the CDR3 is 16 residues.

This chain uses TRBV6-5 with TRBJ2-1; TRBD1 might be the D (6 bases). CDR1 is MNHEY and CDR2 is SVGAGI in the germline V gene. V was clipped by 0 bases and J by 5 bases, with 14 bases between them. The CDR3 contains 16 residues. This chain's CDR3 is CASSYSWGTRDNEQFF. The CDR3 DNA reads TGTGCCAGCAGTTACTCGTGGGGGACAAGAGACAATGAGCAGTTCTTC.

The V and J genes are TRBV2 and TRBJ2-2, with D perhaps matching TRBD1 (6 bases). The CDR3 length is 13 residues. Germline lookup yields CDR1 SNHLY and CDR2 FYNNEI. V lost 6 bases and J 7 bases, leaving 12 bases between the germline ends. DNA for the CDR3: TGTGCCAGCAGCTTCACAGGGATCGGGGAGCTGTTTTTT. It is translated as CASSFTGIGELFF.

CDR3 protein: CASSLVSLQETQYF. The CDR3 DNA follows: TGTGCCAGCAGCTTAGTCAGTCTCCAAGAGACCCAGTACTTC. The genes are TRBV7-9 and TRBJ2-5; D gene uncertain. Germline assignment: CDR1 SEHNR and CDR2 FQNEAQ (reference sequence). The CDR3 runs to 14 residues. Trimming took off 1 base at V and 1 base at J, with 7 bases between the two ends.

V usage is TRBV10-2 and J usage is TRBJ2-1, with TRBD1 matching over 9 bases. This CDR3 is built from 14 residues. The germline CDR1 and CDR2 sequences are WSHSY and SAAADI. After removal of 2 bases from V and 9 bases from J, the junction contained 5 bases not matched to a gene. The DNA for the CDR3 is TGCGCCAGCAGTGAGACTTACAGGGGGCTTGAGCAGTTCTTC. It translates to CASSETYRGLEQFF.

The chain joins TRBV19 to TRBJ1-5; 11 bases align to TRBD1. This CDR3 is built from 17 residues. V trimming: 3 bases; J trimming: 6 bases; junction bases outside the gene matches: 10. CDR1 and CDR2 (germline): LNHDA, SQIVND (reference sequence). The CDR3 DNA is TGTGCCAGTAGTATCTGGAAGGGACAGGGGGGTAGTCAGCCCCAGCATTTT. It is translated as CASSIWKGQGGSQPQHF.

CDR3 nucleotide sequence: TGTGCCTGGAGTGTAGTGGGACGGGGGAATCAGCCCCAGCATTTT. Its protein product is CAWSVVGRGNQPQHF. The V call is TRBV30, the J call TRBJ1-5, with D tentatively TRBD1 (5 bases). CDR3 size: 15 residues. V was pared by 0 bases and J by 4 bases, with 13 bases between. CDR1 is GTSNPN, CDR2 SVGIG, per germline (reference sequence).

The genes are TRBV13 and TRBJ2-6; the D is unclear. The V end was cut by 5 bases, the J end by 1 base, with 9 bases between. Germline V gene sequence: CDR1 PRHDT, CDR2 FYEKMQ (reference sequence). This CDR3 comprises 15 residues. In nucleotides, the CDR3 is TGTGCCAGCAGCGACCCAGGATCTGGGGCCAACGTCCTGACTTTC. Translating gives CASSDPGSGANVLTF.

The CDR3 DNA is TGTGCCAGCCGCGGAGGGTCCCGGGACACCGGGGAGCTGTTTTTT. Protein: CASRGGSRDTGELFF. This rearrangement joins TRBV2 to TRBJ2-2; possible D gene TRBD2, 6 bases. Germline V gene data show CDR1 as SNHLY and CDR2 as FYNNEI. This CDR3 region has 15 residues. The ends were cut back, 8 bases at V and 3 bases at J, with 16 bases in the middle.

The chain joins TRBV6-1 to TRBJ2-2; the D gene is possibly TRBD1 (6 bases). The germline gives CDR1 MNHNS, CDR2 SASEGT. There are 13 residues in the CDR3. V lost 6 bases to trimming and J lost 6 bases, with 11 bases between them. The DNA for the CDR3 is TGTGCCAGCAGGACCCCAGGGGCCGGGGAGCTGTTTTTT. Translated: CASRTPGAGELFF.

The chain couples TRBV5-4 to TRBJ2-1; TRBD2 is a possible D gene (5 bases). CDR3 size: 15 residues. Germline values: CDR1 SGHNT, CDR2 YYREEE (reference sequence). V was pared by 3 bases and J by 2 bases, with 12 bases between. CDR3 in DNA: TGTGCCAGCAGCTCGGAGGCCATTACCTACAATGAGCAGTTCTTC. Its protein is CASSSEAITYNEQFF.

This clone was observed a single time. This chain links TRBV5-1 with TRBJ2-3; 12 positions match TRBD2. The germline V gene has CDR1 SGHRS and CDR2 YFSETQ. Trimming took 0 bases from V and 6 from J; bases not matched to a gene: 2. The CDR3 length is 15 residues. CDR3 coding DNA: TGCGCCAGCAGCTTGGGACTAGCGGGAGTGGATACGCAGTATTTT. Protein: CASSLGLAGVDTQYF.

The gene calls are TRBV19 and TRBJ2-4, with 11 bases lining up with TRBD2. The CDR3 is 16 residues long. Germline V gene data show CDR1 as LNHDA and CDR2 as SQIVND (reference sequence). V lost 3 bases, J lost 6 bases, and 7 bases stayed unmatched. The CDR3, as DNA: TGTGCCAGTAGTATGGGAACTAGCGGGAGTTCAAACATTCAGTACTTC. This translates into CASSMGTSGSSNIQYF.

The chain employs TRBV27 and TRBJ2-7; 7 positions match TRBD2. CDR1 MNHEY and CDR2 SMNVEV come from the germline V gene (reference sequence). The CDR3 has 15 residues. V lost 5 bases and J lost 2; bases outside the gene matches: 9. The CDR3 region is CASSPTGRGTYEQYF. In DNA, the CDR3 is TGTGCCAGCAGTCCCACGGGGCGGGGGACCTACGAGCAGTACTTC.

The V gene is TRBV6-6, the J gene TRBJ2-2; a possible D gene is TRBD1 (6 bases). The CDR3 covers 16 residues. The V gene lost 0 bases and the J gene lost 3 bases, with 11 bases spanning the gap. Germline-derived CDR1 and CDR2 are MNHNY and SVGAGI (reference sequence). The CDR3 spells CASSYSWGPDTGELFF. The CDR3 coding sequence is TGTGCCAGCAGTTACTCGTGGGGGCCCGACACCGGGGAGCTGTTTTTT.